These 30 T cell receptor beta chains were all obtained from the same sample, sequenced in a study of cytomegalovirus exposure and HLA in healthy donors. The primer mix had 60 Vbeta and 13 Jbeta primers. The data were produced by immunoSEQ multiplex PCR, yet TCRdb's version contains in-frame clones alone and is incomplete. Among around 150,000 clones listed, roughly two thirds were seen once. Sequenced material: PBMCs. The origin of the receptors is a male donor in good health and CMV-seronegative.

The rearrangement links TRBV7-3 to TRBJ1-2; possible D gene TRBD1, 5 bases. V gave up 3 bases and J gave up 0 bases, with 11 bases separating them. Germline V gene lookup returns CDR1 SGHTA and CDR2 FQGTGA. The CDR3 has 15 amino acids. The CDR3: CASSFGTGANYGYTF. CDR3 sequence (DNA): TGTGCCAGCAGCTTCGGGACGGGAGCTAACTATGGCTACACCTTC.

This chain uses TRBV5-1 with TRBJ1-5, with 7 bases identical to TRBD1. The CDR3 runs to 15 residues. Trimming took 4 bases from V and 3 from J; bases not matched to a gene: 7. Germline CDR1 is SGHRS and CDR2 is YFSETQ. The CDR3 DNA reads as TGCGCCAGCAGCGTGACAGGGCGGGACAATCAGCCCCAGCATTTT. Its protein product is CASSVTGRDNQPQHF.

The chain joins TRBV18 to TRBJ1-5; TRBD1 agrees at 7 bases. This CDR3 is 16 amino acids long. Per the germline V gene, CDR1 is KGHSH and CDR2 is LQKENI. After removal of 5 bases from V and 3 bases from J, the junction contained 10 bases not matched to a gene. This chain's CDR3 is CASSTQTTGDNQPQHF. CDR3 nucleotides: TGTGCCAGCTCAACGCAGACCACAGGGGACAATCAGCCCCAGCATTTT.

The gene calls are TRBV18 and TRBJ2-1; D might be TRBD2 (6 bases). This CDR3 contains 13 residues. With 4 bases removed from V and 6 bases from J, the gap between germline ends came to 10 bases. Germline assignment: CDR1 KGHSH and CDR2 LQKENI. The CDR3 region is CASSLGGGNEQFF. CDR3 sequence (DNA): TGTGCCAGCTCACTGGGAGGAGGCAATGAGCAGTTCTTC. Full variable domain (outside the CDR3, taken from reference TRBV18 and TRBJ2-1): NAGVMQNPRHLVRRRGQEARLRCSPMKGHSHVYWYRQLPEEGLKFMVYLQKENIIDESGMPKERFSAEFPKEGPSILRIQQVVRGDSAAYFCASSLGGGNEQFFGPGTRLTVL.

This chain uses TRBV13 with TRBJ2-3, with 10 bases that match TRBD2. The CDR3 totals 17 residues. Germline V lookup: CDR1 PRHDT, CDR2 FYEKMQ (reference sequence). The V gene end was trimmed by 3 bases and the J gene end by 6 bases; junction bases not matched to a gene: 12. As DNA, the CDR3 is TGTGCCAGCAGCTTTACGGGGAGCGGGGGGGCACCGGATACGCAGTATTTT. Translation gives CASSFTGSGGAPDTQYF.

The CDR3 nucleotides read TGTGCCAGCAGTGCCCTGACAGGGCGAGGAACTGAAGCTTTCTTT. This codes for CASSALTGRGTEAFF. This chain uses TRBV6-1 with TRBJ1-1; 7 bases map to TRBD1. J lost 5 bases, V lost 4 bases, and 10 bases had no gene match. This CDR3 spans 15 amino acids. Per germline, CDR1 MNHNS and CDR2 SASEGT.

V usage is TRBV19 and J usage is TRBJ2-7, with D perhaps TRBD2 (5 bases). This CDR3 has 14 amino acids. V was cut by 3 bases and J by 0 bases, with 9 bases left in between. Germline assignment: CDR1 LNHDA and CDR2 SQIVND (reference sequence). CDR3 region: CASSIGSDSYEQYF. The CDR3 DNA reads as TGTGCCAGTAGTATTGGTAGCGACTCCTACGAGCAGTACTTC.

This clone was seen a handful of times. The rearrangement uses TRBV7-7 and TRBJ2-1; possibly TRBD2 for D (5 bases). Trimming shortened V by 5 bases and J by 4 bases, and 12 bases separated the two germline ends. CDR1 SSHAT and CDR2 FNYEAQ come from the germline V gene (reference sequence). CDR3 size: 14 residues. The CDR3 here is CASSLSSGYNEQFF. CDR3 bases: TGTGCCAGCAGCCTAAGCTCGGGGTACAATGAGCAGTTCTTC.

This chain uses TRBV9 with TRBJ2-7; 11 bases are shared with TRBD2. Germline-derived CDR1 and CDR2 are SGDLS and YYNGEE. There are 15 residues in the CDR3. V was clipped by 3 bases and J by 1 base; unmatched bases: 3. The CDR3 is CASSGPSGGSYEQYF. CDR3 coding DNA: TGTGCCAGCAGCGGCCCTAGCGGGGGGTCCTACGAGCAGTACTTC. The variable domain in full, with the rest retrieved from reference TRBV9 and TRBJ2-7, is DSGVTQTPKHLITATGQRVTLRCSPRSGDLSVYWYQQSLDQGLQFLIQYYNGEERAKGNILERFSAQQFPDLHSELNLSSLELGDSALYFCASSGPSGGSYEQYFGPGTRLTVT.

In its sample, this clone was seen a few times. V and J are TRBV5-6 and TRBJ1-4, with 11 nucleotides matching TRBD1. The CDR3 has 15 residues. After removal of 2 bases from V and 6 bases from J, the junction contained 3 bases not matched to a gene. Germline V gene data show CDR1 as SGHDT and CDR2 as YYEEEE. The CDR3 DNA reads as TGTGCCAGCAGCTTCGGGACAGGGGGATATGAAAAACTGTTTTTT. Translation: CASSFGTGGYEKLFF.

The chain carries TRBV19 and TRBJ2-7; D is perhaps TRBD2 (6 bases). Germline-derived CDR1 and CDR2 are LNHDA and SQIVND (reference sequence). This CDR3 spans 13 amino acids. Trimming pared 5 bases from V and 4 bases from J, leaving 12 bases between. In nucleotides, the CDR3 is TGTGCCAGTAGTTGGGGGGATGGTTACGAGCAGTACTTC. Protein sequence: CASSWGDGYEQYF.

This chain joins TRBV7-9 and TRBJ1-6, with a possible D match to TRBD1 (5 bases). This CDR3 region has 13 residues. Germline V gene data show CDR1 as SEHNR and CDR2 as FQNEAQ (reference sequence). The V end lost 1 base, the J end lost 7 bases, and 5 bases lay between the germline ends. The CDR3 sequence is CASSLDRNSPLHF. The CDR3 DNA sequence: TGTGCCAGCAGCTTAGACAGGAATTCACCCCTCCACTTT.

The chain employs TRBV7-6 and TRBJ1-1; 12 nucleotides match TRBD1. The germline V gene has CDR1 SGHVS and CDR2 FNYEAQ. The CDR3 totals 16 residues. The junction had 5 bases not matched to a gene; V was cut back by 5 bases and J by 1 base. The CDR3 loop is CASSLPGQGANTEAFF. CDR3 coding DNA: TGTGCCAGCAGCCTTCCGGGACAGGGGGCGAACACTGAAGCTTTCTTT. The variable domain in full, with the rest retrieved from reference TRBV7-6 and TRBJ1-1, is GAGVSQSPRYKVTKRGQDVALRCDPISGHVSLYWYRQALGQGPEFLTYFNYEAQQDKSGLPNDRFSAERPEGSISTLTIQRTEQRDSAMYRCASSLPGQGANTEAFFGQGTRLTVV.

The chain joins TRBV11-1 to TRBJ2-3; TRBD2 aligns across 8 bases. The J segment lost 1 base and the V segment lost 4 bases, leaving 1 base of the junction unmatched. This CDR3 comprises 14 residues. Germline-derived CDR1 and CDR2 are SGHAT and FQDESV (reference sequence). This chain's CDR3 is CASSSTSGTDTQYF. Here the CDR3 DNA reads TGTGCCAGCAGCTCGACTAGCGGCACAGATACGCAGTATTTT.

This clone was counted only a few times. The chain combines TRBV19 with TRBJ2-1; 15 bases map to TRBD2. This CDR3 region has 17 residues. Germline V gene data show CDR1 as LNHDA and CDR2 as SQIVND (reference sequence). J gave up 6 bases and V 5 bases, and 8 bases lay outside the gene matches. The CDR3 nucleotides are TGTGCCAGTAGTTCCCGGACTAGCGGGGGGGCCGGCAATGAGCAGTTCTTC. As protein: CASSSRTSGGAGNEQFF.

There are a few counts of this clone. The CDR3 nucleotides read TGTGCCAGCTCCCACAGGGGCACTGAAGCTTTCTTT. This sequence encodes CASSHRGTEAFF. V is TRBV6-1 and J is TRBJ1-1; 7 bases are a match to TRBD1. V was clipped by 8 bases and J by 4 bases; unmatched bases: 4. Looked up from germline, CDR1 is MNHNS and CDR2 is SASEGT. This CDR3 spans 12 amino acids.

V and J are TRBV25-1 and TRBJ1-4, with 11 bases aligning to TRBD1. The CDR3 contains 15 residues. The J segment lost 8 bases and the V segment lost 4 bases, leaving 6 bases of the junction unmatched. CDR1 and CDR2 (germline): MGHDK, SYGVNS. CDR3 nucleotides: TGTGCCAGCAGTGGCCGGACAGGGGGCAAGGAAAAACTGTTTTTT. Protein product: CASSGRTGGKEKLFF.

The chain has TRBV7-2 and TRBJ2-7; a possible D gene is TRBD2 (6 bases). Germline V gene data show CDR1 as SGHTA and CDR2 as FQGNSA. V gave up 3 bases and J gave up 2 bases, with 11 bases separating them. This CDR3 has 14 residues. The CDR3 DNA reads TGTGCCAGCAGCTTTTCGGGCGGGGCCTACGAGCAGTACTTC. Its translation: CASSFSGGAYEQYF.

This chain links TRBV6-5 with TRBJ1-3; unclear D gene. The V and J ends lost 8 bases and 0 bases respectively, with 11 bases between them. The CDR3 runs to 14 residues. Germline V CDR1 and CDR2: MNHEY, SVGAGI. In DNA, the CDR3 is TGTGCCAGCGGGGAGCGGTTCTCTGGAAACACCATATATTTT. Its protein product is CASGERFSGNTIYF.

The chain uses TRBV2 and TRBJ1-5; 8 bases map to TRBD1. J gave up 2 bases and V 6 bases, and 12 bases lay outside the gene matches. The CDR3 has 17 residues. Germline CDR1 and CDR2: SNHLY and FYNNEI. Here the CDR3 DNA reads TGTGCCAGCAGAGGAGGGACAGGCGGTATACGCAATCAGCCCCAGCATTTT. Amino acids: CASRGGTGGIRNQPQHF.

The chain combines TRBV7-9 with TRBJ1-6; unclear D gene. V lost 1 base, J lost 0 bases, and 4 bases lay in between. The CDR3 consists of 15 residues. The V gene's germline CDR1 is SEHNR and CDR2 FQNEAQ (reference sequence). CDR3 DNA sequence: TGTGCCAGCAGCTTAGGGAGCTCCTATAATTCACCCCTCCACTTT. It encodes CASSLGSSYNSPLHF.

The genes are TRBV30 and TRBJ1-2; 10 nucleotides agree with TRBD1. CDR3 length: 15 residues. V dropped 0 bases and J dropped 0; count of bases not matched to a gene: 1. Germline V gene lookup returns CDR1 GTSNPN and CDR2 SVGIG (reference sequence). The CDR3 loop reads CAWSVGQGPNYGYTF. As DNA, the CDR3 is TGTGCCTGGAGTGTGGGACAGGGGCCTAACTATGGCTACACCTTC.

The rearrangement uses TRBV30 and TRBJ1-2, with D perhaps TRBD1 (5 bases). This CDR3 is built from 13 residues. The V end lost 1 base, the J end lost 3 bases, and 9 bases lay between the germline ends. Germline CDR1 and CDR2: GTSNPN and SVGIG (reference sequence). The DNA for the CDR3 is TGTGCCTGGAGTGGGGGCAGGGACTATGGCTACACCTTC. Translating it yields CAWSGGRDYGYTF.

As DNA, the CDR3 is TGTGCCTGGACCGGGACTAGCGGGGGACTCACCGGGGAGCTGTTTTTT. This encodes CAWTGTSGGLTGELFF. The genes are TRBV30 and TRBJ2-2, with 14 bases lining up with TRBD2. This CDR3 comprises 16 residues. Germline V gene sequence: CDR1 GTSNPN, CDR2 SVGIG (reference sequence). J lost 4 bases, V lost 4 bases, and 5 bases had no gene match.

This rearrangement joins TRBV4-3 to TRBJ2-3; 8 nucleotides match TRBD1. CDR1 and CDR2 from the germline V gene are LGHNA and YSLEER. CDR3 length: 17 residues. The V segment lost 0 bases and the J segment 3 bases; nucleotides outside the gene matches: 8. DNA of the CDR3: TGCGCCAGCAGCCAAGATTCGCGGACAGGGTGGACAGATACGCAGTATTTT. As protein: CASSQDSRTGWTDTQYF.

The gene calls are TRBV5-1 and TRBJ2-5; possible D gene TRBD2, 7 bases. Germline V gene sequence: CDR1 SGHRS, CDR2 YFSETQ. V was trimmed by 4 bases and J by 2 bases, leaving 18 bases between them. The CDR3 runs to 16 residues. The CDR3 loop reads CASSPGAGGGQETQYF. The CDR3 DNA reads TGCGCCAGCAGCCCGGGGGCAGGCGGGGGTCAAGAGACCCAGTACTTC.

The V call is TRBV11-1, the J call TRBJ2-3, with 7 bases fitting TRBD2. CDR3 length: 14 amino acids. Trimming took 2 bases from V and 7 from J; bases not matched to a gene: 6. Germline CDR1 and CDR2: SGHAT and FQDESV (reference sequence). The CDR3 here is CASSLSRGGNTQYF. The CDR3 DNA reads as TGTGCCAGCAGCTTATCGCGCGGGGGAAATACGCAGTATTTT.

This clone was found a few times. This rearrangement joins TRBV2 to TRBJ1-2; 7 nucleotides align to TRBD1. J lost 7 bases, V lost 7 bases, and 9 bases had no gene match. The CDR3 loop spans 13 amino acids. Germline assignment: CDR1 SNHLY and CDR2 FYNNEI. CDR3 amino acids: CASTYRGLSGYTF. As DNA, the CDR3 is TGTGCCAGCACGTATAGGGGGCTCTCTGGCTACACCTTC.

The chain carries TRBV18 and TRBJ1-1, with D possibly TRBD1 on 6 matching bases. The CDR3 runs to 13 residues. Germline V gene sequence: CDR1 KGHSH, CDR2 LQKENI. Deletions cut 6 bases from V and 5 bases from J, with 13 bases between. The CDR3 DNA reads TGTGCCAGCTCCCCCGGACAGAGGACTGAAGCTTTCTTT. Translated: CASSPGQRTEAFF.

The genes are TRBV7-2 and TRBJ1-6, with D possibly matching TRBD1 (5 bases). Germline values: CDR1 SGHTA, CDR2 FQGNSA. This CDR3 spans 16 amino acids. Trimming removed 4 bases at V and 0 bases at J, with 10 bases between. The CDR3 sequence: CASSSGQSSYNSPLHF. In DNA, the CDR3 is TGTGCCAGCAGCTCAGGACAAAGCTCCTATAATTCACCCCTCCACTTT.